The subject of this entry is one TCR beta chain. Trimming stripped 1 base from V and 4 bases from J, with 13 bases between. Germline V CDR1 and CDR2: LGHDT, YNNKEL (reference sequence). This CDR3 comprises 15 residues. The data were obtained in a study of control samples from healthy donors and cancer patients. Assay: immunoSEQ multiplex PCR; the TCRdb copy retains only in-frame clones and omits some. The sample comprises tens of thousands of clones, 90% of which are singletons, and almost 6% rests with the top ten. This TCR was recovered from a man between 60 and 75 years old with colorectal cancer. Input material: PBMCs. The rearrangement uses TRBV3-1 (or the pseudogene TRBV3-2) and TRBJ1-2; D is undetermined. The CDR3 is CASSQGPGSGYGYTF. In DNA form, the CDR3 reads TGTGCCAGCAGCCAAGGCCCAGGTTCGGGCTATGGCTACACCTTC.